The 5 T cell receptor beta chains below come from one sample, sequenced in a study of blood T cell repertoires in COVID-19. Repertoires were generated with immunoSEQ multiplex PCR, while TCRdb's copy carries only in-frame clones and drops some. The sample holds 70,000 or so clones; about four fifths are singletons and the top ten take roughly 20%. The sample was peripheral blood. These receptors came from a human donor in a cohort sampled during active COVID-19.

The chain combines TRBV7-8 with TRBJ1-4, with D possibly being TRBD1 (5 bases). Trimming stripped 5 bases from V and 2 bases from J, with 15 bases between. CDR1 is SGHVS, CDR2 FQNEAQ, per germline. The CDR3 covers 16 residues. The CDR3 spells CASSPARVSTNEKLFF. The CDR3 DNA follows: TGTGCCAGCAGCCCAGCCAGGGTTTCTACTAATGAAAAACTGTTTTTT. The variable domain in full, completed from reference TRBV7-8 and TRBJ1-4, reads GAGVSQSPRYKVAKRGQDVALRCDPISGHVSLFWYQQALGQGPEFLTYFQNEAQLDKSGLPSDRFFAERPEGSVSTLKIQRTQQEDSAVYLCASSPARVSTNEKLFFGSGTQLSVL.

The chain employs TRBV11-2 and TRBJ1-5; no clear D gene. Trimming removed 5 bases at V and 6 bases at J, with 11 bases between. Looked up from germline, CDR1 is SGHAT and CDR2 is FQNNGV. The CDR3 totals 13 residues. CDR3 bases: TGTGCCAGCAGCAGCGAACTACGTCAGCCCCAGCATTTT. Protein product: CASSSELRQPQHF.

V usage is TRBV6-5 and J usage is TRBJ1-2, with 9 bases that match TRBD1. The CDR3 has 14 amino acids. J gave up 4 bases and V 5 bases, and 5 bases lay outside the gene matches. The germline CDR1 and CDR2 sequences are MNHEY and SVGAGI. The CDR3 DNA is TGTGCCAGCAGTACCGGACAGGGGAGCTATGGCTACACCTTC. As protein: CASSTGQGSYGYTF.

The rearrangement joins TRBV6-5 to TRBJ1-5, with D unclear. The V gene's germline CDR1 is MNHEY and CDR2 SVGAGI. The V end lost 5 bases, the J end lost 9 bases, and 14 bases lay between the germline ends. This CDR3 contains 13 residues. CDR3 in amino acids: CASSMRRGLPQHF. CDR3 sequence (DNA): TGTGCCAGCAGTATGCGCCGGGGTTTGCCCCAGCATTTT.

CDR3 region: CASSLLGDRGGGYTF. The CDR3 nucleotides read TGTGCCAGCAGCCTGCTGGGGGACAGGGGTGGAGGCTACACCTTC. This chain joins TRBV5-4 and TRBJ1-2; 10 bases map to TRBD1. Trimming took 4 bases from V and 8 from J; bases not matched to a gene: 11. CDR1 and CDR2 from the germline V gene are SGHNT and YYREEE (reference sequence). The CDR3 consists of 15 residues.